This entry describes one T cell receptor (beta chain). Its antigen remains unidentified. The CDR3 loop spans 13 amino acids. Trimming pared 6 bases from V and 6 bases from J, leaving 14 bases between. This sample was taken from a study of T cell responses to AZD1222 COVID-19 vaccine. Overall study results and limits: The study found Spike-specific TCR breadth and depth rose after two AZD1222 doses.

Libraries were prepared by immunoSEQ multiplex PCR; TCRdb keeps only in-frame clonotypes and omits some of them. This table has 43,000 or so clones, about 90% appearing once. This specimen consisted of peripheral blood, obtained 28 days after the second AZD1222 dose. The TCR sequence derives from an adult who received the AZD1222 COVID-19 vaccine. This sequence joins TRBV12-3 or TRBV12-4 and TRBJ1-2; D call uncertain. The CDR3 bases are TGTGCCAGCAGGGGAGGCCGGGAGGATGGCTACACCTTC. Protein product: CASRGGREDGYTF.